The 15 T cell receptor beta chains presented below share a single source sample, sequenced in a study of blood T cell repertoires in COVID-19. This table comes from immunoSEQ multiplex PCR, and its TCRdb copy is limited to in-frame clones, with some not included. The sample contains just over 350,000 clones, 65% to 90% of which appear only once. The sequenced sample was peripheral blood. The origin of the receptors is a woman aged 55-75 years with COVID-19, enrolled during active disease.

CDR3 sequence: CASSILAGALVYEQYF. The CDR3 DNA reads TGTGCCAGTAGTATTCTCGCGGGGGCTCTAGTCTACGAGCAGTACTTC. The V call is TRBV19, the J call TRBJ2-7; TRBD2 is a possible D gene (7 bases). Germline CDR1 is LNHDA and CDR2 is SQIVND (reference sequence). The CDR3 spans 16 residues. V shed 3 bases and J shed 3 bases, with 18 bases lying between them.

The chain carries TRBV5-5 and TRBJ1-3, with TRBD1 as a possible D gene (5 bases). Germline V gives CDR1 SGHKS, CDR2 YYEKEE (reference sequence). V dropped 2 bases and J dropped 4 bases, with 10 bases sitting between them. This CDR3 is 14 amino acids long. CDR3 residues: CASSFGGHGNTIYF. DNA of the CDR3: TGTGCCAGCAGCTTCGGCGGACACGGAAACACCATATATTTT.

This clone came up once. The chain carries TRBV9 and TRBJ1-4; D not resolved. Germline CDR1 is SGDLS and CDR2 is YYNGEE. Trimming shortened V by 4 bases and J by 8 bases, and 21 bases separated the two germline ends. This CDR3 contains 16 residues. Written as DNA, the CDR3 is TGTGCCAGCAGCCCTAAAAGCGGGGTTGGGAGGGAAAAACTGTTTTTT. Encoded protein: CASSPKSGVGREKLFF.

This chain uses TRBV5-6 with TRBJ2-5, with TRBD2 matching over 11 bases. Germline V lookup: CDR1 SGHDT, CDR2 YYEEEE. After removal of 1 base from V and 2 bases from J, the junction contained 7 bases not matched to a gene. CDR3 size: 17 residues. CDR3: CASSLFASGGQQETQYF. The CDR3, as DNA: TGTGCCAGCAGCTTGTTTGCTAGCGGGGGGCAACAAGAGACCCAGTACTTC.

In the case of this clone: The sample holds other DNA sequences that translate to the same CDR3. CDR3 loop: CASSQDRGHQPQHF. The CDR3 nucleotides are TGCGCCAGCAGCCAAGACAGGGGCCATCAGCCCCAGCATTTT. This rearrangement joins TRBV4-1 to TRBJ1-5, with D possibly matching TRBD1 (6 bases). Germline CDR1 MGHRA, CDR2 YSYEKL. Deletions cut 0 bases from V and 5 bases from J, with 8 bases between. The CDR3 is made up of 14 amino acids.

This clone was observed a single time. The chain is built from TRBV7-9 and TRBJ1-6; TRBD1 aligns across 7 bases. The CDR3 is made up of 15 amino acids. Germline CDR1 SEHNR, CDR2 FQNEAQ (reference sequence). The junction had 4 bases not matched to a gene; V was cut back by 0 bases and J by 8 bases. In nucleotides, the CDR3 is TGTGCCAGCAGCTTAGCGTATGGACAGGATTCACCCCTCCACTTT. It specifies CASSLAYGQDSPLHF.

As regards this clone: At one end the junction does not follow the germline gene, possibly because of a read error. The chain is built from TRBV6-1 and TRBJ1-5; weak D call: TRBD1 (6 bases). Germline CDR1 MNHNS, CDR2 SASEGT. CDR3 size: 15 residues. CDR3 in DNA: TGTGCCAGCAGCGAAGACAGGAATAGCAATCAGCCCCAGCATTTT. It is translated as CASSEDRNSNQPQHF.

The CDR3 reads CASSRGASMNTEAFF. CDR3 bases: TGTGCCAGCAGTCGAGGGGCCAGTATGAACACTGAAGCTTTCTTT. The V gene is TRBV7-8, the J gene TRBJ1-1; a possible D gene is TRBD1 (5 bases). The CDR3 is 15 residues long. Germline CDR1 reads SGHVS; CDR2 reads FQNEAQ. V was shortened by 6 bases and J by 0 bases, with 14 bases between the two germline ends.

This sequence joins TRBV7-9 and TRBJ1-1; D is uncertain. V lost 5 bases, J lost 0 bases, and 13 bases lay in between. Germline V gene sequence: CDR1 SEHNR, CDR2 FQNEAQ (reference sequence). The CDR3 has 15 amino acids. This CDR3 is CASSPDVAMNTEAFF. CDR3 nucleotide sequence: TGTGCCAGCAGCCCAGACGTAGCGATGAACACTGAAGCTTTCTTT.

This clone showed up just once. The gene calls are TRBV19 and TRBJ2-7; the match to TRBD1 covers 7 bases. The CDR3 spans 14 residues. V lost 5 bases to trimming and J lost 5 bases; unmatched junction nucleotides: 9. Germline V gene sequence: CDR1 LNHDA, CDR2 SQIVND (reference sequence). The CDR3 loop is CASSPRQGFDEQYF. CDR3 coding DNA: TGTGCCAGTAGTCCCCGACAGGGCTTCGACGAGCAGTACTTC.

The J gene is TRBJ2-3, the V gene TRBV30, with D possibly TRBD2 on 5 matching bases. Trimming cost V 2 bases and J 3 bases, with 12 bases left between them. This CDR3 region has 14 residues. Germline V gives CDR1 GTSNPN, CDR2 SVGIG (reference sequence). The CDR3 loop reads CAWSIGVGTDTQYF. CDR3 DNA sequence: TGTGCCTGGAGTATCGGGGTGGGGACAGATACGCAGTATTTT.

This chain's CDR3 is CSVRVGGAGYGYTF. As DNA, the CDR3 is TGCAGCGTGAGGGTTGGGGGCGCTGGCTATGGCTACACCTTC. The chain links TRBV29-1 to TRBJ1-2; weak D call: TRBD1 (6 bases). This CDR3 has 14 residues. In germline, CDR1 is SQVTM, CDR2 ANQGSEA. Between the trimmed V and J ends, which lost 6 bases and 4 bases, there was a span of 18 bases.

The sample holds a few counts of this clone. The CDR3 sequence is CASSQDRDSPLHF. The CDR3 DNA is TGTGCCAGCAGCCAAGATCGGGATTCACCCCTCCACTTT. The chain is built from TRBV4-2 and TRBJ1-6, with D uncertain. V was pared by 0 bases and J by 8 bases, with 5 bases between. From germline, CDR1 is LGHNA and CDR2 YNFKEQ. This CDR3 is built from 13 residues.

Remarks on this clone: The same CDR3 is also encoded by other DNA sequences in this sample. This chain links TRBV30 with TRBJ2-5; D unclear. The CDR3 runs 11 residues. Germline values: CDR1 GTSNPN, CDR2 SVGIG (reference sequence). V shed 0 bases and J shed 5 bases, with 4 bases lying between them. CDR3 region: CAWSVLETQYF. The CDR3, as DNA: TGTGCCTGGAGTGTCCTGGAGACCCAGTACTTC.

This rearrangement joins TRBV7-9 to TRBJ2-7, with D unclear. With 1 base removed from V and 3 bases from J, the gap between germline ends came to 16 bases. The V gene's germline CDR1 is SEHNR and CDR2 FQNEAQ (reference sequence). The CDR3 length is 16 residues. The CDR3 sequence is CASSLGEAERNYEQYF. In nucleotides, the CDR3 is TGTGCCAGCAGCTTAGGAGAGGCAGAAAGGAACTACGAGCAGTACTTC.